What follows describes a single T cell receptor beta chain. The data were taken from a study of T cell responses to AZD1222 COVID-19 vaccine. Here immunoSEQ multiplex PCR was the method, and the copy in TCRdb shows in-frame clones only, minus some. Found here are 150,000 or so clones, around 94% of them singletons; the top ten hold approximately 5.5%. The CDR3 has 15 amino acids. With 0 bases clipped from V and 0 bases from J, the junction kept 1 base outside the gene matches. CDR1 is MNHEY and CDR2 is SVGAGI in the germline V gene. Sequences were derived from peripheral blood, sampled 28 days after the second AZD1222 dose. The J gene is TRBJ2-7, the V gene TRBV6-5; TRBD1 aligns across 8 bases. The receptor was isolated from an adult who received the AZD1222 COVID-19 vaccine. CDR3 sequence reads: CASSYSDRGSYEQYF. DNA of the CDR3: TGTGCCAGCAGTTACTCAGACAGGGGCTCCTACGAGCAGTACTTC.